The clone carrying this TCR beta chain came up a few times. The CDR3 extends over 18 amino acids. Trimming stripped 3 bases from V and 0 bases from J, with 17 bases between. CDR1 is SGHNT and CDR2 is YENEEA in the germline V gene. TCRdb's table, derived via immunoSEQ multiplex PCR, lists solely in-frame clones and lacks some. The sample has about 150,000 clones, approximately 81% seen once. This sample stems from a study of blood T cell repertoires in COVID-19. As for the study in general: There were acute and convalescent COVID-19 samples, and they came from the United States, Italy and Spain.

The sequence derives from a human donor in a cohort sampled during active COVID-19. The sequenced material came from peripheral blood. The V and J genes are TRBV11-3 and TRBJ2-2; D possibly corresponds to TRBD1 (6 bases). The CDR3 here is CASSFTGFYVPNTGELFF. CDR3 nucleotide sequence: TGTGCCAGCAGCTTTACAGGGTTCTATGTGCCGAACACCGGGGAGCTGTTTTTT.